This passage covers 22 T cell receptor beta chains from one sample sequenced in a study of shared clonotypes between healthy human individuals. Naive CD8 cells were CD45RO-negative, positively selected for CCR7, excluding terminally differentiated effector memory CD45RA+ cells. TCRdb keeps only in-frame clones here, not all; method: immunoSEQ multiplex PCR. The sample yields some 740,000 clones, nearly 95% seen once. Sample: naive CD8+ T cells sorted from blood. These receptors were collected from a man under 40 in good health.

The V gene is TRBV11-2, the J gene TRBJ2-1; a weak D match, TRBD2 (6 bases). CDR3 length: 12 amino acids. V dropped 1 base and J dropped 9 bases, with 7 bases sitting between them. Germline V CDR1 and CDR2: SGHAT, FQNNGV. The CDR3 here is CASSLGGVEQFF. The DNA for the CDR3 is TGTGCCAGCAGCTTAGGGGGGGTTGAGCAGTTCTTC.

The chain combines TRBV7-9 with TRBJ1-1; no clear D gene. The CDR3 covers 14 residues. Germline-derived CDR1 and CDR2 are SEHNR and FQNEAQ (reference sequence). V lost 1 base and J lost 0, with 6 bases in between. The CDR3 loop is CASSLVSVNTEAFF. The CDR3 bases are TGTGCCAGCAGCTTAGTGTCCGTGAACACTGAAGCTTTCTTT.

V usage is TRBV4-1 and J usage is TRBJ2-1; tentatively, D is TRBD2 (5 bases). Between the trimmed V and J ends, which lost 0 bases and 3 bases, there was a span of 6 bases. The CDR3 consists of 14 residues. Germline V gives CDR1 MGHRA, CDR2 YSYEKL. DNA of the CDR3: TGCGCCAGCAGCCAAGACCGGGACTACAATGAGCAGTTCTTC. It yields the protein CASSQDRDYNEQFF.

The rearrangement uses TRBV13 and TRBJ2-1; possibly TRBD2 for D (6 bases). CDR1 PRHDT and CDR2 FYEKMQ come from the germline V gene (reference sequence). This CDR3 comprises 17 residues. Trimming took off 4 bases at V and 5 bases at J, with 21 bases between the two ends. The CDR3 DNA reads TGTGCCAGCAGCTCGCTCGGCAAGCGGGCGGGGCACAATGAGCAGTTCTTC. Translated: CASSSLGKRAGHNEQFF.

This clone was detected once. V is TRBV27 and J is TRBJ2-7; 8 bases are a match to TRBD1. CDR1 and CDR2 from the germline V gene are MNHEY and SMNVEV (reference sequence). V lost 5 bases and J lost 2; bases outside the gene matches: 8. CDR3 size: 15 residues. Here the CDR3 reads CASSPYLQGAYEQYF. CDR3 nucleotide sequence: TGTGCCAGCAGTCCGTACTTACAGGGGGCCTACGAGCAGTACTTC.

The genes are TRBV19 and TRBJ1-1; 10 bases map to TRBD1. The CDR3 has 16 amino acids. Germline V lookup: CDR1 LNHDA, CDR2 SQIVND (reference sequence). V gave up 7 bases and J gave up 2 bases; unmatched junction bases: 10. CDR3 amino acids: CASKGTGDDKNTEAFF. The CDR3, as DNA: TGTGCCAGTAAGGGGACAGGGGACGATAAAAACACTGAAGCTTTCTTT.

The genes are TRBV7-2 and TRBJ2-1; D is perhaps TRBD2 (5 bases). This CDR3 contains 17 residues. Germline CDR1 and CDR2: SGHTA and FQGNSA. V lost 4 bases to trimming and J lost 3 bases, with 19 bases between them. Here the CDR3 DNA reads TGTGCCAGCAGCTCCAAGGGCGTGGGAGTAAGCTACAATGAGCAGTTCTTC. Protein product: CASSSKGVGVSYNEQFF.

CDR3 region: CASSATSLGDGEQFF. The CDR3 DNA reads TGTGCCAGCAGCGCGACTAGTCTTGGAGACGGTGAGCAGTTCTTC. V gene TRBV5-4 combines with J gene TRBJ2-1, with D perhaps matching TRBD2 (6 bases). V was pared by 4 bases and J by 9 bases, with 20 bases between. The CDR3 length is 15 residues. Germline CDR1 is SGHNT and CDR2 is YYREEE (reference sequence).

The chain joins TRBV7-9 to TRBJ2-7, with a tentative D call TRBD2 (5 bases). Trimming removed 3 bases from V and 4 bases from J, with 10 bases in between. This CDR3 has 13 amino acids. Germline CDR1 and CDR2: SEHNR and FQNEAQ (reference sequence). CDR3 coding DNA: TGTGCCAGCAGCTTTTCCGGGAAATACGAGCAGTACTTC. This codes for CASSFSGKYEQYF.

There are many counts of this clone. The chain combines TRBV2 with TRBJ2-5; weak D call: TRBD1 (6 bases). V lost 6 bases and J 5 bases, leaving 13 bases between the germline ends. CDR3 length equals 13 residues. Germline V gene sequence: CDR1 SNHLY, CDR2 FYNNEI. The CDR3 loop reads CASRTGGGETQYF. In DNA form, the CDR3 reads TGTGCCAGCAGGACAGGAGGTGGTGAGACCCAGTACTTC.

V is TRBV7-9 and J is TRBJ2-5; D call uncertain. Between the trimmed V and J ends, which lost 5 bases and 1 base, there was a span of 14 bases. This CDR3 comprises 15 residues. CDR1 and CDR2 (germline): SEHNR, FQNEAQ (reference sequence). The DNA of the CDR3 is TGTGCCAGCAGCCCTGGTGGACGGATCCAAGAGACCCAGTACTTC. Its protein is CASSPGGRIQETQYF. Full variable domain (outside the CDR3, taken from reference TRBV7-9 and TRBJ2-5): DTGVSQNPRHKITKRGQNVTFRCDPISEHNRLYWYRQTLGQGPEFLTYFQNEAQLEKSRLLSDRFSAERPKGSFSTLEIQRTEQGDSAMYLCASSPGGRIQETQYFGPGTRLLVL.

The rearrangement joins TRBV7-8 to TRBJ2-1; D is unresolved. Trimming removed 2 bases from V and 4 bases from J, with 9 bases in between. This CDR3 spans 14 amino acids. In germline, CDR1 is SGHVS, CDR2 FQNEAQ. In DNA, the CDR3 is TGTGCCAGCAGCTTACTTCGTGGGTACAATGAGCAGTTCTTC. It is translated as CASSLLRGYNEQFF.

In its sample, this clone was seen once. V usage is TRBV29-1 and J usage is TRBJ2-7; D is perhaps TRBD2 (6 bases). V lost 6 bases, J lost 3 bases, and 21 bases lay in between. Germline-derived CDR1 and CDR2 are SQVTM and ANQGSEA. CDR3 size: 15 residues. CDR3 in amino acids: CSVTLAGTFYYEQYF. The CDR3, as DNA: TGCAGCGTGACCCTTGCGGGGACCTTTTACTACGAGCAGTACTTC.

This clone is a singleton in its sample. This rearrangement joins TRBV9 to TRBJ2-2; 9 bases match TRBD2. The V gene's germline CDR1 is SGDLS and CDR2 YYNGEE. There are 16 residues in the CDR3. The trim removed 4 bases at V and 0 bases at J, leaving 4 bases unmatched. CDR3 sequence: CASSIRLAANTGELFF. CDR3 nucleotide sequence: TGTGCCAGCAGCATAAGACTAGCGGCGAACACCGGGGAGCTGTTTTTT.

The chain employs TRBV27 and TRBJ2-1; 9 bases are a match to TRBD1. The CDR3 spans 14 residues. The germline gives CDR1 MNHEY, CDR2 SMNVEV (reference sequence). After removal of 5 bases from V and 10 bases from J, the junction contained 9 bases not matched to a gene. The DNA of the CDR3 is TGTGCCAGCAGTCTACCTGGGACAGGGAGAGAGCAGTTCTTC. The encoded protein is CASSLPGTGREQFF.

The V and J genes are TRBV7-9 and TRBJ1-5, with D hard to call. Germline values: CDR1 SEHNR, CDR2 FQNEAQ (reference sequence). The CDR3 covers 14 residues. V was cut by 5 bases and J by 4 bases, with 12 bases left in between. In DNA, the CDR3 is TGTGCCAGCAGCCTCCTCCCCCCAAATCAGCCCCAGCATTTT. It codes for CASSLLPPNQPQHF.

The chain links TRBV29-1 to TRBJ2-5; D not certain. The CDR3 covers 12 residues. The V gene's germline CDR1 is SQVTM and CDR2 ANQGSEA. V was clipped by 4 bases and J by 7 bases, with 13 bases between them. The CDR3 region has the DNA TGCAGCGTTGGGGTGGGCTCGGGGACCCAGTACTTC. Its protein is CSVGVGSGTQYF.

The chain combines TRBV7-3 with TRBJ2-1, with D perhaps matching TRBD2 (5 bases). Deletions cut 3 bases from V and 9 bases from J, with 12 bases between. The CDR3 spans 13 residues. Germline V gives CDR1 SGHTA, CDR2 FQGTGA. The CDR3 nucleotides read TGTGCCAGCAGCTTTGGGCTAGGAGGTGAGCAGTTCTTC. It specifies CASSFGLGGEQFF.

The chain joins TRBV6-6 to TRBJ2-1; D call uncertain. Germline CDR1 and CDR2: MNHNY and SVGAGI (reference sequence). The CDR3 loop spans 15 amino acids. The V gene lost 6 bases and the J gene lost 3 bases, with 15 bases spanning the gap. In nucleotides, the CDR3 is TGTGCCAGCAGACCCCACCTAACAAACTACAATGAGCAGTTCTTC. It codes for CASRPHLTNYNEQFF.

This chain connects TRBV14 to TRBJ2-3; D ambiguous. Germline CDR1 SGHDN, CDR2 FVKESK. V lost 1 base and J lost 6, with 8 bases in between. The CDR3 length is 13 residues. CDR3 region: CASSQVPGDTQYF. CDR3 in DNA: TGTGCCAGCAGCCAAGTCCCCGGGGATACGCAGTATTTT.

This clone was picked up one time. V and J are TRBV29-1 and TRBJ1-4; the match to TRBD1 covers 10 bases. Germline-derived CDR1 and CDR2 are SQVTM and ANQGSEA. CDR3 length: 14 amino acids. V dropped 4 bases and J dropped 6; count of bases not matched to a gene: 5. This chain's CDR3 is CSVAPGQGYEKLFF. CDR3 nucleotide sequence: TGCAGCGTTGCCCCGGGACAGGGGTATGAAAAACTGTTTTTT.

The rearrangement joins TRBV6-5 to TRBJ2-3; TRBD2 matches at 12 bases. Germline values: CDR1 MNHEY, CDR2 SVGAGI. Losses at the gene ends were 4 bases for V and 4 bases for J; bases not matched to a gene: 3. CDR3 length equals 15 residues. In DNA form, the CDR3 reads TGTGCCAGCAGTTCGACTAGCGGGAGCGCAGATACGCAGTATTTT. Amino acids: CASSSTSGSADTQYF.